These 27 T cell receptor beta chains were all obtained from the same sample, sequenced in a study of blood T cell repertoires in COVID-19. Method: immunoSEQ multiplex PCR; TCRdb's copy keeps in-frame clones and lacks some. In the table there are 200,000 to 250,000 clones, around 84% of which are singletons. The sample comprised PBMCs or T cells enriched from blood (not recorded which). These receptors all stem from a woman aged 40 to 55 who had recovered from COVID-19.

This rearrangement joins TRBV28 to TRBJ1-2, with TRBD1 matching 7 bases. The junction had 4 bases not matched to a gene; V was cut back by 2 bases and J by 7 bases. CDR1 and CDR2 (germline): MDHEN, SYDVKM. The CDR3 contains 13 residues. The CDR3 DNA reads as TGTGCCAGCAGTTTAATTAACAGGGGTGGCTACACCTTC. Translated, it gives CASSLINRGGYTF.

This clone has just a few counts. In DNA, the CDR3 is TGTGCCATCCGGTCCTTCGAGGACTCCTACGAGCAGTACTTC. Protein sequence: CAIRSFEDSYEQYF. The chain joins TRBV10-3 to TRBJ2-7, with D unresolved. Germline CDR1 ENHRY, CDR2 SYGVKD. The V gene lost 8 bases and the J gene lost 0 bases, with 14 bases spanning the gap. The CDR3 contains 14 residues.

V gene TRBV7-9 combines with J gene TRBJ1-1, with TRBD1 matching 7 bases. Per the germline V gene, CDR1 is SEHNR and CDR2 is FQNEAQ (reference sequence). The length of the CDR3 is 16 residues. Trimming took 4 bases from V and 0 from J; bases not matched to a gene: 8. The CDR3 here is CASSSSPGTVNTEAFF. The DNA of the CDR3 is TGTGCCAGCAGCTCGAGTCCTGGGACAGTGAACACTGAAGCTTTCTTT.

The genes are TRBV18 and TRBJ2-7, with 12 nucleotides matching TRBD2. The J segment lost 5 bases and the V segment lost 3 bases, leaving 5 bases of the junction unmatched. This CDR3 has 15 amino acids. Germline V CDR1 and CDR2: KGHSH, LQKENI. This CDR3 is CASSPTLAGGDEQYF. CDR3 DNA sequence: TGTGCCAGCTCACCGACTCTAGCGGGGGGGGACGAGCAGTACTTC.

The genes are TRBV11-3 and TRBJ2-1; D is possibly TRBD2 (5 bases). Germline loops: CDR1 SGHNT, CDR2 YENEEA. The CDR3 consists of 14 residues. Trimming stripped 5 bases from V and 0 bases from J, with 8 bases between. CDR3 residues: CASSEGSSYNEQFF. The CDR3 DNA follows: TGTGCCAGCAGCGAGGGTAGCTCCTACAATGAGCAGTTCTTC.

Remarks on this clone: Other DNA variants within this sample encode the same CDR3. The chain employs TRBV5-1 and TRBJ1-5; 8 bases match TRBD1. Trimming at V came to 0 bases and at J to 7 bases, leaving 3 bases not matched to a gene. The germline V gene has CDR1 SGHRS and CDR2 YFSETQ. This CDR3 has 14 residues. DNA of the CDR3: TGCGCCAGCAGCTTGGCAGGGGGCGGACAGCCCCAGCATTTT. Protein: CASSLAGGGQPQHF.

V usage is TRBV5-4 and J usage is TRBJ2-7; a weak D match, TRBD1 (6 bases). The CDR3 is 14 amino acids. V lost 2 bases, J lost 5 bases, and 14 bases lay in between. CDR1 SGHNT and CDR2 YYREEE come from the germline V gene (reference sequence). CDR3 sequence (DNA): TGTGCCAGCAGCTTAAACTGGGGGCGCGACGAGCAGTACTTC. Protein sequence: CASSLNWGRDEQYF.

This clone was found many times. The chain is built from TRBV6-2 or TRBV6-3 and TRBJ1-1; the match to TRBD1 covers 7 bases. CDR3 length: 12 residues. Germline trimming cut 6 bases from V and 5 bases from J; bases unmatched to any gene: 3. The germline V gene has CDR1 MNHEY and CDR2 SVGEGT. In DNA, the CDR3 is TGTGCCAGCAGCGGGACAGTGACTGAAGCTTTCTTT. Its translation: CASSGTVTEAFF.

J is TRBJ2-1 and V is TRBV7-2, with 12 bases lining up with TRBD2. The V gene end was trimmed by 6 bases and the J gene end by 6 bases; junction bases not matched to a gene: 6. Germline V gene data show CDR1 as SGHTA and CDR2 as FQGNSA. This CDR3 has 15 amino acids. This CDR3 is CASRRTSGVGNEQFF. CDR3 bases: TGTGCCAGCAGACGGACTAGCGGGGTAGGCAATGAGCAGTTCTTC.

The chain has TRBV30 and TRBJ2-6, with a weak D call TRBD1 (5 bases). CDR1 and CDR2 from the germline V gene are GTSNPN and SVGIG (reference sequence). The V gene lost 4 bases and the J gene lost 8 bases, with 12 bases spanning the gap. The CDR3 spans 13 residues. CDR3 sequence reads: CAWTVQGSNVLTF. Here the CDR3 DNA reads TGTGCCTGGACCGTCCAGGGTTCCAACGTCCTGACTTTC.

DNA of the CDR3: TGTGCCAGCAGCCCAGGGACAGGGGGCCAGAGAAGGGGTGGCTACACCTTC. This encodes CASSPGTGGQRRGGYTF. The rearrangement joins TRBV7-8 to TRBJ1-2; 12 bases fit TRBD1. V trimming: 5 bases; J trimming: 7 bases; junction bases outside the gene matches: 14. This CDR3 is built from 17 residues. CDR1 and CDR2 (germline): SGHVS, FQNEAQ.

The gene calls are TRBV10-3 and TRBJ1-2, with D perhaps TRBD1 (6 bases). The CDR3 sequence is 13 residues long. The germline V and J ends were trimmed by 3 bases and 5 bases, with 10 bases remaining between them. CDR1 and CDR2 from the germline V gene are ENHRY and SYGVKD. DNA for the CDR3: TGTGCCATCAGTGACAACAGGGATTATGGCTACACCTTC. Residues: CAISDNRDYGYTF.

The genes are TRBV4-1 and TRBJ1-2; 9 bases align to TRBD1. Trimming removed 4 bases from V and 7 bases from J; junction bases left unmatched: 10. Germline values: CDR1 MGHRA, CDR2 YSYEKL. The CDR3 covers 15 residues. CDR3 sequence reads: CASSLVGTGSSGYTF. In nucleotides, the CDR3 is TGCGCCAGCAGCCTTGTTGGGACAGGGTCTTCTGGCTACACCTTC.

This chain joins TRBV6-5 and TRBJ1-5, with TRBD1 identical over 9 bases. The CDR3 is 14 amino acids. From germline, CDR1 is MNHEY and CDR2 SVGAGI. Trimming cost V 6 bases and J 3 bases; bases outside gene matches: 3. The CDR3 bases are TGTGCCAGCAGGGGACAGGGCTACAATCAGCCCCAGCATTTT. Its translation: CASRGQGYNQPQHF.

In the case of this clone: The sample carries other DNA sequences with the same CDR3. This rearrangement joins TRBV18 to TRBJ2-7, with 7 positions matching TRBD1. Germline loops: CDR1 KGHSH, CDR2 LQKENI. With V trimmed by 3 bases and J by 3 bases, 2 bases remained unmatched. The CDR3 consists of 13 residues. CDR3 bases: TGTGCCAGCTCACCGGGGACAGTCTACGAGCAGTACTTC. This encodes CASSPGTVYEQYF.

This chain links TRBV4-1 with TRBJ2-3; TRBD2 matches at 8 bases. Germline V gene data show CDR1 as MGHRA and CDR2 as YSYEKL. The length of the CDR3 is 14 residues. V gave up 3 bases and J gave up 6 bases; unmatched junction bases: 5. This CDR3 reads CASSQGTRKDTQYF. In DNA form, the CDR3 reads TGCGCCAGCAGCCAGGGGACTAGGAAGGATACGCAGTATTTT.

The V call is TRBV5-6, the J call TRBJ2-7; 15 positions agree with TRBD2. Germline trimming cut 4 bases from V and 1 base from J; bases unmatched to any gene: 6. CDR3 length: 17 residues. The germline gives CDR1 SGHDT, CDR2 YYEEEE. CDR3 sequence: CASSDGLAGGPSYEQYF. CDR3 sequence (DNA): TGTGCCAGCAGCGATGGACTAGCGGGAGGGCCGTCCTACGAGCAGTACTTC.

The J gene is TRBJ2-5, the V gene TRBV18, with D possibly being TRBD1 or TRBD2 (5 bases each). This CDR3 region has 14 residues. Germline CDR1 is KGHSH and CDR2 is LQKENI. With 4 bases removed from V and 5 bases from J, the gap between germline ends came to 14 bases. In DNA, the CDR3 is TGTGCCAGCTCACAACCAGGGTCGGGGGAGACCCAGTACTTC. This gives the protein CASSQPGSGETQYF.

The V and J genes are TRBV7-2 and TRBJ2-1; possible D gene TRBD2, 5 bases. Germline V gene sequence: CDR1 SGHTA, CDR2 FQGNSA. The CDR3 is made up of 13 amino acids. The ends were cut back, 2 bases at V and 4 bases at J, with 6 bases in the middle. The CDR3 DNA reads TGTGCCAGCAGCTTAAGCGGATACAATGAGCAGTTCTTC. Protein: CASSLSGYNEQFF.

The chain recombines TRBV24-1 with TRBJ2-1; perhaps TRBD2 as D (6 bases). Germline V gene data show CDR1 as KGHDR and CDR2 as SFDVKD. Trimming took off 4 bases at V and 12 bases at J, with 15 bases between the two ends. There are 13 residues in the CDR3. CDR3 nucleotides: TGTGCCACCAGTGACGAAACTAGCCTACGGCAGTTCTTC. This gives the protein CATSDETSLRQFF.

The table lists this clone with a few counts. The V gene is TRBV11-2, the J gene TRBJ1-1; D unclear. V lost 2 bases and J 7 bases, leaving 11 bases between the germline ends. The CDR3 is made up of 13 amino acids. The germline CDR1 and CDR2 sequences are SGHAT and FQNNGV. Written as DNA, the CDR3 is TGTGCCAGCAGCTTACACAGAACAGTTGAAGCTTTCTTT. Translated: CASSLHRTVEAFF.

This clone was detected only once. V gene TRBV10-1 combines with J gene TRBJ2-2; D possibly corresponds to TRBD1 (6 bases). With 4 bases removed from V and 4 bases from J, the gap between germline ends came to 13 bases. The germline CDR1 and CDR2 sequences are WNHNN and SYGVQD (reference sequence). The CDR3 sequence is 15 residues long. The CDR3 DNA is TGCGCCAGCAGTGGGGACACCTCGAGCACCGGGGAGCTGTTTTTT. This gives the protein CASSGDTSSTGELFF.

The chain couples TRBV7-9 to TRBJ2-2; the D is unclear. The germline V gene has CDR1 SEHNR and CDR2 FQNEAQ (reference sequence). This CDR3 is built from 14 residues. Trimming removed 5 bases at V and 4 bases at J, with 11 bases between. CDR3 region: CASSPPWSTGELFF. DNA of the CDR3: TGTGCCAGCAGCCCCCCTTGGAGCACCGGGGAGCTGTTTTTT.

This clone was picked up one time. V and J are TRBV2 and TRBJ2-1; 8 nucleotides line up with TRBD2. The CDR3 runs 13 residues. Germline CDR1 and CDR2: SNHLY and FYNNEI. The V gene end was trimmed by 7 bases and the J gene end by 9 bases; junction bases not matched to a gene: 8. CDR3 nucleotide sequence: TGTGCCAGCAATCTTCTGCGGGAGGCTGAGCAGTTCTTC. Its translation: CASNLLREAEQFF.

The genes are TRBV3-1 (or the pseudogene TRBV3-2) and TRBJ2-3; D possibly corresponds to TRBD2 (5 bases). In germline, CDR1 is LGHDT, CDR2 YNNKEL (reference sequence). CDR3 length equals 15 residues. The ends were cut back, 4 bases at V and 2 bases at J, with 13 bases in the middle. CDR3 nucleotide sequence: TGTGCCAGCAGCCCCACTAGGGAGTACACAGATACGCAGTATTTT. It codes for CASSPTREYTDTQYF.

The sample holds one count of this clone. J is TRBJ2-7 and V is TRBV28; 7 bases fit TRBD1. The J segment lost 3 bases and the V segment lost 3 bases, leaving 14 bases of the junction unmatched. The CDR3 totals 17 residues. In germline, CDR1 is MDHEN, CDR2 SYDVKM. The CDR3, as DNA: TGTGCCAGCAGTTTTAGACAGGGTATAAGGTGGCGCTACGAGCAGTACTTC. The encoded protein is CASSFRQGIRWRYEQYF.

The rearrangement joins TRBV4-1 to TRBJ2-3; 9 bases agree with TRBD1. This CDR3 spans 15 amino acids. With V trimmed by 3 bases and J by 4 bases, 5 bases remained unmatched. CDR1 and CDR2 (germline): MGHRA, YSYEKL. CDR3 sequence (DNA): TGCGCCAGCAGCCATCCCGGGACAGGGTCAGATACGCAGTATTTT. Amino acids: CASSHPGTGSDTQYF.